Shown below are 26 T cell receptor beta chains from a single sample sequenced in a study of blood T cell repertoires in COVID-19. TCRdb keeps only in-frame clones here, not all; method: immunoSEQ multiplex PCR. Among some 100,000 clones listed, under 80% were seen once. Sequencing was carried out using peripheral blood. The receptors here all came from a man aged 50-60 years with acute or convalescent COVID-19.

The DNA of the CDR3 is TGTGCCAGTCAGGGACAGAGCAATCAGCCCCAGCATTTT. Its protein product is CASQGQSNQPQHF. The chain has TRBV19 and TRBJ1-5; 7 bases are a match to TRBD1. The CDR3 consists of 13 residues. The ends lost 8 bases at V and 1 base at J; junction bases unmatched: 2. Per the germline V gene, CDR1 is LNHDA and CDR2 is SQIVND (reference sequence).

The table lists this clone with a count of one. This chain connects TRBV3-1 (or the pseudogene TRBV3-2) to TRBJ1-5; D is undetermined. This CDR3 has 16 residues. V lost 3 bases and J 3 bases, leaving 15 bases between the germline ends. Per the germline V gene, CDR1 is LGHDT and CDR2 is YNNKEL (reference sequence). CDR3: CASSQRDGGPNQPQHF. CDR3 nucleotides: TGTGCCAGCAGCCAGCGCGACGGAGGCCCCAATCAGCCCCAGCATTTT.

The chain uses TRBV10-2 and TRBJ1-1; D is uncertain. Trimming took off 0 bases at V and 5 bases at J, with 10 bases between the two ends. The CDR3 covers 14 residues. Germline assignment: CDR1 WSHSY and CDR2 SAAADI. The CDR3 nucleotides read TGCGCCAGCAGTGAGTCGATCGGGTCTACTGAAGCTTTCTTT. Translating it yields CASSESIGSTEAFF.

This sequence joins TRBV2 and TRBJ1-5; possibly TRBD1 for D (6 bases). Germline assignment: CDR1 SNHLY and CDR2 FYNNEI. V was cut by 0 bases and J by 5 bases, with 8 bases left in between. The CDR3 is 14 amino acids. The CDR3 sequence: CASSEARGYQPQHF. The CDR3 DNA is TGTGCCAGCAGTGAAGCCAGGGGTTATCAGCCCCAGCATTTT.

The chain employs TRBV7-9 and TRBJ1-5; the D is unclear. CDR3 length: 13 residues. Germline V gene lookup returns CDR1 SEHNR and CDR2 FQNEAQ (reference sequence). Trimming shortened V by 5 bases and J by 7 bases, and 12 bases separated the two germline ends. This CDR3 reads CASSPAGSQPQHF. As DNA, the CDR3 is TGTGCCAGCAGCCCGGCGGGGTCGCAGCCCCAGCATTTT.

V usage is TRBV5-1 and J usage is TRBJ2-1; 7 bases match TRBD2. The CDR3 sequence is 15 residues long. Germline CDR1 is SGHRS and CDR2 is YFSETQ. V gave up 0 bases and J gave up 2 bases; unmatched junction bases: 2. CDR3 sequence: CASSLGGGAYNEQFF. DNA for the CDR3: TGCGCCAGCAGCTTGGGTGGGGGGGCCTACAATGAGCAGTTCTTC.

The V and J genes are TRBV5-4 and TRBJ1-6; D may be TRBD1 (5 bases). Germline V gene data show CDR1 as SGHNT and CDR2 as YYREEE (reference sequence). Trimming cost V 4 bases and J 5 bases, with 13 bases left between them. There are 15 residues in the CDR3. CDR3 loop: CASSLGAVDNSPLHF. CDR3 nucleotide sequence: TGTGCCAGCAGCCTTGGGGCCGTCGATAATTCACCCCTCCACTTT.

The chain has TRBV13 and TRBJ2-1; TRBD2 aligns across 7 bases. Germline CDR1 PRHDT, CDR2 FYEKMQ (reference sequence). Unmatched junction bases numbered 6, after V lost 2 bases and J lost 8 bases. The CDR3 contains 14 residues. The CDR3: CASSLLGGEDEQFF. The CDR3 region has the DNA TGTGCCAGCAGCTTACTTGGGGGGGAGGATGAGCAGTTCTTC.

The chain links TRBV11-2 to TRBJ2-1; D not certain. V was pared by 1 base and J by 1 base, with 5 bases between. The germline gives CDR1 SGHAT, CDR2 FQNNGV. The CDR3 runs to 14 residues. CDR3 in amino acids: CASSLAGSYNEQFF. CDR3 DNA sequence: TGTGCCAGCAGCTTAGCAGGTTCCTACAATGAGCAGTTCTTC.

The CDR3 bases are TGTGCCAGCTCACTTGGGACAGATAAGAATCAGCCCCAGCATTTT. Translation gives CASSLGTDKNQPQHF. This chain uses TRBV18 with TRBJ1-5; TRBD1 matches at 7 bases. Germline V gene sequence: CDR1 KGHSH, CDR2 LQKENI. The CDR3 spans 15 residues. With 4 bases clipped from V and 4 bases from J, the junction kept 7 bases outside the gene matches.

The rearrangement uses TRBV7-9 and TRBJ1-2; D might be TRBD1 (6 bases). The CDR3 consists of 13 residues. V was trimmed by 4 bases and J by 4 bases, leaving 10 bases between them. Germline CDR1 and CDR2: SEHNR and FQNEAQ (reference sequence). As DNA, the CDR3 is TGTGCCAGCAGCTCAGGGGACCTCTATGGCTACACCTTC. Protein sequence: CASSSGDLYGYTF.

This clone has just one count. J is TRBJ1-4 and V is TRBV27; 7 bases are a match to TRBD1. Germline V CDR1 and CDR2: MNHEY, SMNVEV (reference sequence). V lost 5 bases and J lost 6; bases outside the gene matches: 6. The CDR3 length is 14 residues. The CDR3 reads CASSPTGQDEKLFF. CDR3 DNA: TGTGCCAGCAGTCCGACAGGGCAGGATGAAAAACTGTTTTTT.

The V and J genes are TRBV7-3 and TRBJ2-2, with 10 nucleotides matching TRBD1. V was pared by 6 bases and J by 6 bases, with 4 bases of the junction left unmatched. The CDR3 has 14 residues. Germline values: CDR1 SGHTA, CDR2 FQGTGA. The CDR3 bases are TGTGCCAGCAGTTCGACAGGGGGCTCCGGGGAGCTGTTTTTT. Translating it yields CASSSTGGSGELFF.

J is TRBJ2-1 and V is TRBV6-5; 12 bases are shared with TRBD1. The V gene's germline CDR1 is MNHEY and CDR2 SVGAGI. V trimming: 6 bases; J trimming: 9 bases; junction bases outside the gene matches: 6. The CDR3 covers 14 residues. The CDR3 nucleotides are TGTGCCAGCAGGTCCGGGACAGGGGGCGGTGAGCAGTTCTTC. It is translated as CASRSGTGGGEQFF.

V and J are TRBV28 and TRBJ2-5; 10 bases are shared with TRBD2. Germline V gene data show CDR1 as MDHEN and CDR2 as SYDVKM. The CDR3 is made up of 16 amino acids. Trimming took 1 base from V and 6 from J; bases not matched to a gene: 8. CDR3 loop: CASSLSASGRGKTQYF. In DNA form, the CDR3 reads TGTGCCAGCAGTTTATCGGCTAGCGGGAGAGGAAAGACCCAGTACTTC.

This chain joins TRBV9 and TRBJ2-5, with 13 bases that match TRBD2. The J segment lost 5 bases and the V segment lost 4 bases, leaving 5 bases of the junction unmatched. The length of the CDR3 is 15 residues. CDR1 is SGDLS and CDR2 is YYNGEE in the germline V gene. The DNA for the CDR3 is TGTGCCAGCAGCCCTGGACTAGCGGGAGAGGAGACCCAGTACTTC. It translates to CASSPGLAGEETQYF.

Only one count was recorded for this clone. The chain carries TRBV27 and TRBJ1-5, with a weak D call TRBD1 (5 bases). The V and J ends lost 3 bases and 2 bases respectively, with 11 bases between them. The CDR3 totals 15 residues. The V gene's germline CDR1 is MNHEY and CDR2 SMNVEV (reference sequence). CDR3 residues: CASSFEDSRNQPQHF. The DNA of the CDR3 is TGTGCCAGCAGTTTTGAAGACAGCCGCAATCAGCCCCAGCATTTT.

The chain employs TRBV5-1 and TRBJ1-1, with no clear D. This CDR3 spans 13 amino acids. The germline gives CDR1 SGHRS, CDR2 YFSETQ. V was trimmed by 4 bases and J by 2 bases, leaving 9 bases between them. CDR3 residues: CASSPGDNTEAFF. DNA of the CDR3: TGCGCCAGCAGCCCCGGGGATAACACTGAAGCTTTCTTT.

The rearrangement links TRBV7-8 to TRBJ2-7, with a tentative D call TRBD1 (6 bases). The germline gives CDR1 SGHVS, CDR2 FQNEAQ. The CDR3 runs 15 residues. Trimming removed 5 bases from V and 0 bases from J, with 14 bases in between. In DNA, the CDR3 is TGTGCCAGCAGCGTAACAGGGAGTGGCTCCTACGAGCAGTACTTC. This translates into CASSVTGSGSYEQYF. The variable domain in full, completed from reference TRBV7-8 and TRBJ2-7, reads GAGVSQSPRYKVAKRGQDVALRCDPISGHVSLFWYQQALGQGPEFLTYFQNEAQLDKSGLPSDRFFAERPEGSVSTLKIQRTQQEDSAVYLCASSVTGSGSYEQYFGPGTRLTVT.

The chain is built from TRBV19 and TRBJ2-3; maybe TRBD1 (5 bases). CDR3 length equals 13 residues. Germline assignment: CDR1 LNHDA and CDR2 SQIVND (reference sequence). With 3 bases removed from V and 4 bases from J, the gap between germline ends came to 8 bases. The CDR3 coding sequence is TGTGCCAGTAGTATGCAGGGCCCAGATACGCAGTATTTT. It encodes CASSMQGPDTQYF. Supplemented by reference TRBV19 and TRBJ2-3, the full variable domain reads DGGITQSPKYLFRKEGQNVTLSCEQNLNHDAMYWYRQDPGQGLRLIYYSQIVNDFQKGDIAEGYSVSREKKESFPLTVTSAQKNPTAFYLCASSMQGPDTQYFGPGTRLTVL.

This clone appeared many times. The chain is built from TRBV6-1 and TRBJ1-4, with D tentatively TRBD1 (5 bases). Per germline, CDR1 MNHNS and CDR2 SASEGT. V was shortened by 1 base and J by 8 bases, with 14 bases between the two germline ends. CDR3 length: 15 amino acids. CDR3 bases: TGTGCCAGCAGTGAAGGGGAAGGGGCCGGGGAAAAACTGTTTTTT. As protein: CASSEGEGAGEKLFF.

The J gene is TRBJ2-1, the V gene TRBV7-3, with D perhaps TRBD1 (5 bases). This CDR3 has 14 residues. The germline V gene encodes CDR1 SGHTA and CDR2 FQGTGA. Trimming took 4 bases from V and 0 from J, leaving 7 bases between them. DNA for the CDR3: TGTGCCAGCAGCTCCGACAGCTCCTACAATGAGCAGTTCTTC. Translating gives CASSSDSSYNEQFF.

The chain has TRBV10-2 and TRBJ1-3; D is uncertain. This CDR3 contains 16 residues. Germline values: CDR1 WSHSY, CDR2 SAAADI. The V end lost 0 bases, the J end lost 0 bases, and 9 bases lay between the germline ends. Written as DNA, the CDR3 is TGCGCCAGCAGTGAGTCGTGGGCGAACTCTGGAAACACCATATATTTT. Amino acids: CASSESWANSGNTIYF.

This clone was observed a few times. The chain is built from TRBV6-6 and TRBJ2-5, with 9 bases matching TRBD1. V was clipped by 6 bases and J by 1 base; unmatched bases: 3. Germline V lookup: CDR1 MNHNY, CDR2 SVGAGI (reference sequence). This CDR3 has 14 amino acids. In nucleotides, the CDR3 is TGTGCCAGCAGAGTACAGGGGGCCCAAGAGACCCAGTACTTC. The encoded protein is CASRVQGAQETQYF.

The chain combines TRBV21-1 with TRBJ1-1; TRBD1 is taken as the D call from the table, unchecked against the DNA. TRBV21-1 corresponds to a pseudogene. This CDR3 is built from 14 residues. The CDR3 region is CASSKVRDRGRAFF. The DNA of the CDR3 is TGTGCCAGCAGCAAAGTACGGGACAGGGGGCGAGCTTTCTTT.

This clone came up a few times. V is TRBV5-4 and J is TRBJ1-1; D unclear. CDR1 and CDR2 from the germline V gene are SGHNT and YYREEE (reference sequence). The CDR3 is 13 residues long. Trimming removed 0 bases from V and 1 base from J, with 4 bases in between. This chain's CDR3 is CASSLGPNTEAFF. The CDR3 nucleotides read TGTGCCAGCAGCTTGGGGCCGAACACTGAAGCTTTCTTT.